This entry lists 5 T cell receptor beta chains sequenced from one sample in a study of tissue T cells after allogeneic stem cell transplantation. Sequenced by immunoSEQ multiplex PCR; TCRdb stores in-frame clones only, minus some. The repertoire holds 15,000 to 20,000 clones, with less than 85% as singletons. The specimen sequenced was spleen. The receptor source for this set is a female BALB/c mouse in good health. The strain's MHC type: H2-d.

Worth noting for this clone: All gene names here are mouse names. The CDR3 end lies 1 residue beyond the end of the read and is filled in from the germline J gene. The chain joins TRBV13-3 to TRBJ2-2; D may correspond to TRBD1 or TRBD2 (5 bases each). The CDR3 extends over 13 amino acids. V lost 3 bases, J lost 4 bases, and 7 bases lay in between. Per the germline V gene, CDR1 is NNHDY and CDR2 is SYVADS. CDR3 residues: CASSGGTTGQLYF. Incomplete CDR3 DNA: TGTGCCAGCAGTGGCGGGACCACCGGGCAGCTCTAC.

Note on this clone: The gene names here belong to mouse. The CDR3 is cut off 1 residue early in the read; its end comes from the germline J gene. This chain uses TRBV5 with TRBJ2-7, with 8 bases identical to TRBD1. There are 14 residues in the CDR3. V lost 1 base, J lost 6 bases, and 5 bases stayed unmatched. CDR1 is LGHNA and CDR2 is YNLKQL in the germline V gene (reference sequence). CDR3 residues: CASSQAGTGSEQYF. CDR3 bases read: TGTGCCAGCAGCCAAGCCGGGACAGGTTCTGAACAGTAC.

Comments on this clone: The gene names given are mouse names. The CDR3 extends 1 residue past the end of the read, so its final part is completed from the germline J gene. J is TRBJ1-6 and V is TRBV31; D not resolved. TRBJ1-6 belongs to the ORF category, with a function that is uncertain. This CDR3 spans 15 amino acids. From germline, CDR1 is GKSSPN and CDR2 SITVG. V was shortened by 3 bases and J by 0 bases, with 9 bases between the two germline ends. CDR3 bases read: TGTGCCTGGAGCAAGGGAAATTCCTATAATTCGCCCCTCTAC. Its protein product is CAWSKGNSYNSPLY. The whole CDR3 protein reads CAWSKGNSYNSPLYF.

This clone was observed a handful of times. Genes and germline come from the mouse. The CDR3 loop is CASSHPGTGNSDYTF. The part of the CDR3 DNA that was read is TGTGCCAGCAGCCATCCCGGGACAGGAAACTCCGACTACACC. The chain carries TRBV19 and TRBJ1-2, with TRBD1 identical over 8 bases. The CDR3 end lies 1 residue beyond the end of the read and is filled in from the germline J gene. The V gene end was trimmed by 5 bases and the J gene end by 1 base; junction bases not matched to a gene: 7. Germline V CDR1 and CDR2: FNHDT, SITEND (reference sequence). The CDR3 contains 15 residues.

This clone was seen more than once but under ten times. The gene names here belong to mouse. The CDR3 end is not reached by the read, which stops 1 residue before it; the germline J gene fills it in. V and J are TRBV20 and TRBJ2-7, with a possible D match to TRBD1 (5 bases). The germline CDR1 and CDR2 sequences are GFQATS and STVNSAI. The CDR3 runs to 12 residues. The V and J ends lost 7 bases and 0 bases respectively, with 10 bases between them. The CDR3 here is CGGTSSSYEQYF. The part of the CDR3 DNA that was read is TGTGGTGGGACAAGTTCCTCCTATGAACAGTAC.